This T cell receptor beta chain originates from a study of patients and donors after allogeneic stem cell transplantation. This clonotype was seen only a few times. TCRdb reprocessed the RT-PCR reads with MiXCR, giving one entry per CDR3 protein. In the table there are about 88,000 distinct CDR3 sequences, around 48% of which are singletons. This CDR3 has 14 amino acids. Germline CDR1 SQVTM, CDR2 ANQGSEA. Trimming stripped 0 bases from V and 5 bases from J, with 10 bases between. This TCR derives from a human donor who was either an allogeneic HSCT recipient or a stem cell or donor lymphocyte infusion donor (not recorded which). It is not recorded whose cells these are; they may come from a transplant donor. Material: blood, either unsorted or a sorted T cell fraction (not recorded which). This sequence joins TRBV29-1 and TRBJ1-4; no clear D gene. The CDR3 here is CSVEERPHNEKLFF. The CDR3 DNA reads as TGCAGCGTTGAAGAGAGACCGCACAATGAAAAACTGTTTTTT. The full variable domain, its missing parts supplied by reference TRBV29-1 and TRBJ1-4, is SAVISQKPSRDICQRGTSLTIQCQVDSQVTMMFWYRQQPGQSLTLIATANQGSEATYESGFVIDKFPISRPNLTFSTLTVSNMSPEDSSIYLCSVEERPHNEKLFFGSGTQLSVL.